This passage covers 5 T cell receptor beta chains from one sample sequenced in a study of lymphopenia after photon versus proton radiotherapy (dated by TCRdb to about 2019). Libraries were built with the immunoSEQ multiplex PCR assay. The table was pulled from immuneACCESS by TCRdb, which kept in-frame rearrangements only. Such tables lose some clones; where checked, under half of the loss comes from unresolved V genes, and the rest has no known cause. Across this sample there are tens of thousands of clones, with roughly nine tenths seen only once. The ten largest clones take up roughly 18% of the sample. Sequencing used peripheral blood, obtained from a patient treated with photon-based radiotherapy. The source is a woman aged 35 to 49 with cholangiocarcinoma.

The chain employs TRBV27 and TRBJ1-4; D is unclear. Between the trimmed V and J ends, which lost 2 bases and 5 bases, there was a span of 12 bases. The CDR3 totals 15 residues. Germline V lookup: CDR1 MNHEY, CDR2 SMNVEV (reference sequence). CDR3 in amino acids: CASSLSQTKNEKLFF. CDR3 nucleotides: TGTGCCAGCAGTTTAAGCCAGACGAAGAATGAAAAACTGTTTTTT.

CDR3: CASSWAGTGPYGYTF. CDR3 DNA: TGTGCCAGCAGCTGGGCCGGGACAGGACCCTATGGCTACACCTTC. The chain links TRBV7-9 to TRBJ1-2; 8 nucleotides line up with TRBD1. This CDR3 comprises 15 residues. Germline V gene data show CDR1 as SEHNR and CDR2 as FQNEAQ (reference sequence). The junction had 8 bases not matched to a gene; V was cut back by 4 bases and J by 4 bases.

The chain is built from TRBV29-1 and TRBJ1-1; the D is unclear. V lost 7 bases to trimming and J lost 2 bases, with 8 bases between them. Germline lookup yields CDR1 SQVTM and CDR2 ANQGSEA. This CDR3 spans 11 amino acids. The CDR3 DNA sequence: TGCAGCGCCGGACGAAACACTGAAGCTTTCTTT. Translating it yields CSAGRNTEAFF.

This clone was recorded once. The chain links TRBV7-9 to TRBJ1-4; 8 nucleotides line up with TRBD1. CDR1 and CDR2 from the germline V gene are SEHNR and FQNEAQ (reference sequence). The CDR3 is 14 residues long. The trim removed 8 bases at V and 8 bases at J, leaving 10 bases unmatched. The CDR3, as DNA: TGTGCCAGCGGAGCCGGACAGGGAGGGGAAAAACTGTTTTTT. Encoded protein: CASGAGQGGEKLFF.

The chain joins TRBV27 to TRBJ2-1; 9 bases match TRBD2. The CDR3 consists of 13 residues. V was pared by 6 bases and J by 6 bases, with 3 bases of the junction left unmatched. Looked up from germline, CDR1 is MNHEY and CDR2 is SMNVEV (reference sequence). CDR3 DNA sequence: TGTGCCAGCAGCATGCGGGAGGGCAATGAGCAGTTCTTC. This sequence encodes CASSMREGNEQFF.